Presented here are 24 T cell receptor beta chains from one specimen sequenced in a study of blood T cell repertoires in COVID-19. Some clones are missing from TCRdb's copy, which holds only in-frame ones; the method was immunoSEQ multiplex PCR. There are over 450,000 clones in the sample; 89% occur only once, and roughly 1% lies in the top ten. Sequencing was done on a sample of peripheral blood. The origin of the receptors is a man aged 18-30 years with COVID-19, enrolled during active disease.

The V gene is TRBV9, the J gene TRBJ2-3; D is possibly TRBD2 (5 bases). The CDR3 is 15 residues long. Per germline, CDR1 SGDLS and CDR2 YYNGEE. The V end lost 0 bases, the J end lost 5 bases, and 13 bases lay between the germline ends. CDR3 DNA sequence: TGTGCCAGCAGCGTAGCTGGACTCCGTGAAGATACGCAGTATTTT. It translates to CASSVAGLREDTQYF.

This clone was counted only a few times. The chain employs TRBV6-1 and TRBJ2-7, with D uncertain. CDR3 length: 12 residues. Germline CDR1 MNHNS, CDR2 SASEGT. Trimming removed 2 bases from V and 2 bases from J, with 4 bases in between. The CDR3 spells CASSEHPYEQYF. The CDR3 DNA follows: TGTGCCAGCAGTGAACATCCCTACGAGCAGTACTTC.

The rearrangement uses TRBV30 and TRBJ2-4, with 10 bases lining up with TRBD2. This CDR3 has 14 amino acids. The V segment lost 3 bases and the J segment 9 bases; nucleotides outside the gene matches: 8. Germline V gene data show CDR1 as GTSNPN and CDR2 as SVGIG (reference sequence). The CDR3, as DNA: TGTGCCTGGAGCCTAGCGGGAGTGAGCTCCATTCAGTACTTC. Its translation: CAWSLAGVSSIQYF.

This sequence joins TRBV21-1 and TRBJ2-5; no check of the table's D call, TRBD2, against the DNA was made. TRBV21-1 is reported as a pseudogene. The CDR3 is made up of 14 amino acids. DNA of the CDR3: TGTGCCAGCAGCAAAAGGGAGGCCCAAGAGACCCAGTACTTC. Translating gives CASSKREAQETQYF.

This clone occurred a few times. The J gene is TRBJ2-3, the V gene TRBV25-1, with 9 bases aligning to TRBD2. The J segment lost 3 bases and the V segment lost 7 bases, leaving 5 bases of the junction unmatched. The CDR3 runs 14 residues. Looked up from germline, CDR1 is MGHDK and CDR2 is SYGVNS. The chain's CDR3 is CASTGGRGTDTQYF. CDR3 DNA sequence: TGTGCCAGCACGGGCGGGAGGGGGACAGATACGCAGTATTTT.

V usage is TRBV30 and J usage is TRBJ1-1, with 7 bases identical to TRBD1. Germline V CDR1 and CDR2: GTSNPN, SVGIG (reference sequence). CDR3 length equals 13 residues. Losses at the gene ends were 5 bases for V and 3 bases for J; bases not matched to a gene: 6. The CDR3 spells CAWSGTDYTEAFF. CDR3 in DNA: TGTGCCTGGTCCGGGACAGACTACACTGAAGCTTTCTTT.

As DNA, the CDR3 is TGTGCCAGCAGAGGGACAGGGGGCTTAGATGGCTACACCTTC. It encodes CASRGTGGLDGYTF. The chain couples TRBV2 to TRBJ1-2, with 12 positions matching TRBD1. J gave up 6 bases and V 6 bases, and 5 bases lay outside the gene matches. The CDR3 sequence is 14 residues long. Looked up from germline, CDR1 is SNHLY and CDR2 is FYNNEI.

V is TRBV10-1 and J is TRBJ2-6, with D perhaps TRBD1 (5 bases). CDR1 and CDR2 (germline): WNHNN, SYGVQD (reference sequence). The V and J ends lost 3 bases and 1 base respectively, with 7 bases between them. The CDR3 loop spans 15 amino acids. CDR3: CASSEGASGANVLTF. The CDR3 DNA reads TGCGCCAGCAGTGAAGGGGCTTCTGGGGCCAACGTCCTGACTTTC.

The gene calls are TRBV19 and TRBJ2-7, with TRBD1 matching 10 bases. CDR3 length: 13 residues. Germline V gives CDR1 LNHDA, CDR2 SQIVND (reference sequence). Germline trimming cut 5 bases from V and 6 bases from J; bases unmatched to any gene: 4. The CDR3 sequence: CASSFGTGVEQYF. The CDR3 DNA reads as TGTGCCAGTAGTTTCGGGACAGGGGTCGAGCAGTACTTC.

J is TRBJ2-7 and V is TRBV27; 9 bases line up with TRBD2. V lost 0 bases to trimming and J lost 5 bases; unmatched junction nucleotides: 2. The length of the CDR3 is 14 residues. Germline-derived CDR1 and CDR2 are MNHEY and SMNVEV (reference sequence). CDR3 sequence: CASSLSAGGDEQYF. DNA for the CDR3: TGTGCCAGCAGTTTATCAGCGGGAGGCGACGAGCAGTACTTC.

This rearrangement joins TRBV2 to TRBJ1-1; possible D gene TRBD1, 5 bases. Between the trimmed V and J ends, which lost 5 bases and 0 bases, there was a span of 10 bases. The germline CDR1 and CDR2 sequences are SNHLY and FYNNEI. The length of the CDR3 is 14 residues. Here the CDR3 reads CASSLGEVNTEAFF. CDR3 nucleotides: TGTGCCAGCAGTTTAGGGGAAGTGAACACTGAAGCTTTCTTT.

The rearrangement uses TRBV5-1 and TRBJ1-1; D possibly corresponds to TRBD1 (6 bases). Per the germline V gene, CDR1 is SGHRS and CDR2 is YFSETQ. V lost 6 bases, J lost 4 bases, and 16 bases lay in between. The length of the CDR3 is 14 residues. The CDR3 spells CASTSWGLVTEAFF. CDR3 in DNA: TGCGCCAGCACCTCGTGGGGGCTGGTCACTGAAGCTTTCTTT.

The gene calls are TRBV5-1 and TRBJ2-4, with 10 bases identical to TRBD2. The J segment lost 2 bases and the V segment lost 3 bases, leaving 14 bases of the junction unmatched. Germline V lookup: CDR1 SGHRS, CDR2 YFSETQ. This CDR3 contains 19 residues. The CDR3 region has the DNA TGCGCCAGCAGCTACGATCCAATGACTAGCGGGCGGCCCAAAAACATTCAGTACTTC. Its protein product is CASSYDPMTSGRPKNIQYF.

The chain couples TRBV5-5 to TRBJ2-3, with TRBD2 identical over 8 bases. The junction had 2 bases not matched to a gene; V was cut back by 4 bases and J by 1 base. The CDR3 runs to 14 residues. The germline V gene has CDR1 SGHKS and CDR2 YYEKEE (reference sequence). The DNA for the CDR3 is TGTGCCAGCAGCCAGACTAGCGGCACAGATACGCAGTATTTT. This translates into CASSQTSGTDTQYF.

The chain joins TRBV19 to TRBJ1-1; weak D call: TRBD1 (5 bases). This CDR3 is built from 14 residues. The V and J ends lost 3 bases and 5 bases respectively, with 13 bases between them. CDR1 and CDR2 from the germline V gene are LNHDA and SQIVND (reference sequence). The CDR3 sequence is CASSIRRVGTEAFF. The DNA for the CDR3 is TGTGCCAGTAGTATCCGCAGGGTTGGAACTGAAGCTTTCTTT.

V is TRBV7-9 and J is TRBJ2-1; D not certain. V was cut by 0 bases and J by 0 bases, with 12 bases left in between. The CDR3 spans 17 residues. Germline V lookup: CDR1 SEHNR, CDR2 FQNEAQ (reference sequence). CDR3 region: CASSLARGRSSYNEQFF. The CDR3 DNA reads TGTGCCAGCAGCTTAGCCCGTGGCAGAAGCTCCTACAATGAGCAGTTCTTC. The variable domain in full, with the rest retrieved from reference TRBV7-9 and TRBJ2-1, is DTGVSQNPRHKITKRGQNVTFRCDPISEHNRLYWYRQTLGQGPEFLTYFQNEAQLEKSRLLSDRFSAERPKGSFSTLEIQRTEQGDSAMYLCASSLARGRSSYNEQFFGPGTRLTVL.

The rearrangement links TRBV9 to TRBJ2-3, with D hard to call. This CDR3 region has 14 residues. The germline V gene encodes CDR1 SGDLS and CDR2 YYNGEE. Trimming took off 3 bases at V and 2 bases at J, with 10 bases between the two ends. CDR3 DNA sequence: TGTGCCAGCAGCGCTCTGACAACCACAGATACGCAGTATTTT. Translation: CASSALTTTDTQYF.

For the CDR3, the DNA is TGCGCCAGCAGCTTGGGGGCAGGATCCGACACCGGGGAGCTGTTTTTT. It codes for CASSLGAGSDTGELFF. This chain uses TRBV5-1 with TRBJ2-2; D is unclear. V lost 0 bases, J lost 3 bases, and 12 bases lay in between. The CDR3 totals 16 residues. Germline V CDR1 and CDR2: SGHRS, YFSETQ.

The chain carries TRBV7-9 and TRBJ1-1; D remains ambiguous. Trimming cost V 5 bases and J 1 base, with 11 bases left between them. Germline V gene lookup returns CDR1 SEHNR and CDR2 FQNEAQ (reference sequence). The CDR3 runs 14 residues. CDR3 nucleotides: TGTGCCAGCAGCGTTTTTTCAGGGAACACTGAAGCTTTCTTT. Its protein product is CASSVFSGNTEAFF. Full variable domain (missing parts from reference TRBV7-9 and TRBJ1-1): DTGVSQNPRHKITKRGQNVTFRCDPISEHNRLYWYRQTLGQGPEFLTYFQNEAQLEKSRLLSDRFSAERPKGSFSTLEIQRTEQGDSAMYLCASSVFSGNTEAFFGQGTRLTVV.

The V call is TRBV7-9, the J call TRBJ1-1, with D tentatively TRBD1 (6 bases). Germline V gene data show CDR1 as SEHNR and CDR2 as FQNEAQ (reference sequence). CDR3 size: 14 residues. V lost 4 bases and J 1 base, leaving 10 bases between the germline ends. Written as DNA, the CDR3 is TGTGCCAGCAGCTCGACAGGTTCGAACACTGAAGCTTTCTTT. It codes for CASSSTGSNTEAFF.

This chain connects TRBV30 to TRBJ2-7, with 10 bases aligning to TRBD1. V was clipped by 4 bases and J by 5 bases; unmatched bases: 11. Germline V CDR1 and CDR2: GTSNPN, SVGIG (reference sequence). This CDR3 comprises 15 residues. As DNA, the CDR3 is TGTGCCTGGACCAAGAGGGACAGGGGTTCAAACGAGCAGTACTTC. The encoded protein is CAWTKRDRGSNEQYF.

The chain has TRBV27 and TRBJ1-2; perhaps TRBD1 as D (5 bases). Trimming stripped 1 base from V and 5 bases from J, with 11 bases between. Germline V CDR1 and CDR2: MNHEY, SMNVEV (reference sequence). This CDR3 has 14 amino acids. CDR3 region: CASSLLPGRYGYTF. The CDR3 bases are TGTGCCAGCAGTTTATTGCCAGGGAGGTATGGCTACACCTTC.

The CDR3 DNA reads as TGTGCCAGCAGCTTAGAGGCGGATTCCTATGGCTACACCTTC. Protein product: CASSLEADSYGYTF. V usage is TRBV13 and J usage is TRBJ1-2; D is undetermined. The V end was cut by 1 base, the J end by 4 bases, with 10 bases between. In germline, CDR1 is PRHDT, CDR2 FYEKMQ (reference sequence). CDR3 length: 14 amino acids.

The chain joins TRBV7-9 to TRBJ1-2, with a weak D call TRBD1 (6 bases). This CDR3 comprises 15 residues. Between the trimmed V and J ends, which lost 1 base and 7 bases, there was a span of 16 bases. Germline CDR1 SEHNR, CDR2 FQNEAQ (reference sequence). The CDR3 protein is CASSLEVGTRSGYTF. CDR3 coding DNA: TGTGCCAGCAGCTTAGAGGTCGGGACAAGAAGTGGCTACACCTTC. The whole variable domain, remainder taken from reference TRBV7-9 and TRBJ1-2, is DTGVSQNPRHKITKRGQNVTFRCDPISEHNRLYWYRQTLGQGPEFLTYFQNEAQLEKSRLLSDRFSAERPKGSFSTLEIQRTEQGDSAMYLCASSLEVGTRSGYTFGSGTRLTVV.